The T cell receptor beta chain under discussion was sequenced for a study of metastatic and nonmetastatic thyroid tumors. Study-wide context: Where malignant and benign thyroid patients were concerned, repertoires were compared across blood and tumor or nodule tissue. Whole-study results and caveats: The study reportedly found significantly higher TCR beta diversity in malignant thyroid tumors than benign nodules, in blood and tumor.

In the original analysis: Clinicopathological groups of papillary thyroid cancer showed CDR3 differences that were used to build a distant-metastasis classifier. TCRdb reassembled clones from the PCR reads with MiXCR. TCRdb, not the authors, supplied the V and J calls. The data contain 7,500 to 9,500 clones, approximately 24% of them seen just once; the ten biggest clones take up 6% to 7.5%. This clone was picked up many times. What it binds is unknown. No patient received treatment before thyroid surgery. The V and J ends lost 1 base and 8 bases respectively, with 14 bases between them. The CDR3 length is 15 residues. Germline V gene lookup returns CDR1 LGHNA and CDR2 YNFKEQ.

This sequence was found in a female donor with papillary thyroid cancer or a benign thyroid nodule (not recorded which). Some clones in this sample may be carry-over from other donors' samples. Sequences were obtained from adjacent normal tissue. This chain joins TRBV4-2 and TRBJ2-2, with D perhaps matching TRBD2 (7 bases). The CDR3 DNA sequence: TGTGCCAGCAGCCAAGGGGAGGGGGGCCATGGGGAGCTGTTTTTT. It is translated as CASSQGEGGHGELFF.